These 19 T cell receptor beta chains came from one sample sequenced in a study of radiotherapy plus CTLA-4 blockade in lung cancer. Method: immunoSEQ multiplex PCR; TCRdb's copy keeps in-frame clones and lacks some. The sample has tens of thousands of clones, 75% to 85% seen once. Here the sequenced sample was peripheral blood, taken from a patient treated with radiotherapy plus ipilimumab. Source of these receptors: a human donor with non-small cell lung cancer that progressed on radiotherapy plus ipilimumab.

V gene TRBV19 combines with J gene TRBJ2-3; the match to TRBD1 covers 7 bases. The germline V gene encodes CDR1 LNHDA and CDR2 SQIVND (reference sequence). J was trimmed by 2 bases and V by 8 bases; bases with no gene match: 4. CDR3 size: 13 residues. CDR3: CASGTALTDTQYF. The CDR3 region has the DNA TGTGCCAGTGGGACAGCGCTCACAGATACGCAGTATTTT.

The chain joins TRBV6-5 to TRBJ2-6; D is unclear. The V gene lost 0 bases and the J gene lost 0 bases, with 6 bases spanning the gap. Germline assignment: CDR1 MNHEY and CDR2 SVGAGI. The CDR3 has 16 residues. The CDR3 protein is CASSYSPSSGANVLTF. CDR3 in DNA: TGTGCCAGCAGTTACTCCCCCAGCTCTGGGGCCAACGTCCTGACTTTC.

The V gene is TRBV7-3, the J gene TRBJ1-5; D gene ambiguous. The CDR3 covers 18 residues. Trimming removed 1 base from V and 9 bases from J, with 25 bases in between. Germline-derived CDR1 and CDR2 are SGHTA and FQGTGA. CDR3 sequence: CASSLKTADAGSVLPQHF. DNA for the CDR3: TGTGCCAGCAGCTTAAAAACGGCGGATGCGGGTTCGGTACTGCCCCAGCATTTT.

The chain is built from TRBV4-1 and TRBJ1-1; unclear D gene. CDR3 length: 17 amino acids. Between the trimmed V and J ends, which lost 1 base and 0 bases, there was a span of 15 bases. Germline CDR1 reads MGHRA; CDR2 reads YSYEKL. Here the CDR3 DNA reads TGCGCCAGCAGCCAAGTGGCGGGATTTAAGATGAACACTGAAGCTTTCTTT. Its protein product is CASSQVAGFKMNTEAFF.

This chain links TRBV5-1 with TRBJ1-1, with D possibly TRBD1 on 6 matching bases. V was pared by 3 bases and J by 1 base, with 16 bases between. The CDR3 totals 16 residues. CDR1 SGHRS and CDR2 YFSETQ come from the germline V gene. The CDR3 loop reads CASSWGTITPNTEAFF. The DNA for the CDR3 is TGCGCCAGCAGCTGGGGGACAATTACTCCGAACACTGAAGCTTTCTTT.

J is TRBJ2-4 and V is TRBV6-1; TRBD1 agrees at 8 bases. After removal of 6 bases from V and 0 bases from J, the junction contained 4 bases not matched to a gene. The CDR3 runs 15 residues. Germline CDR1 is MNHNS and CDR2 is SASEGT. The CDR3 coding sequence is TGTGCCAGCAGAGAGGGACAGGTAGCCAAAAACATTCAGTACTTC. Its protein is CASREGQVAKNIQYF.

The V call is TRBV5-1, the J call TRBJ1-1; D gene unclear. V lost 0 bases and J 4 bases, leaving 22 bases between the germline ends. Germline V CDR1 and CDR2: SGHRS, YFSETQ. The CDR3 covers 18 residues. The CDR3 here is CASSLVPTAGSLSTEAFF. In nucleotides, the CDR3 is TGCGCCAGCAGCTTGGTCCCCACGGCAGGCTCGTTGAGCACTGAAGCTTTCTTT.

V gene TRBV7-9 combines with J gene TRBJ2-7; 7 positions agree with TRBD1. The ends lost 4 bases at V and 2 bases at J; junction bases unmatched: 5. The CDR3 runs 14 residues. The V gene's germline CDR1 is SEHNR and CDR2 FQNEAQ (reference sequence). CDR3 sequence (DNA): TGTGCCAGCAGCTCCACTCAGGGGGCCTACGAGCAGTACTTC. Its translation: CASSSTQGAYEQYF.

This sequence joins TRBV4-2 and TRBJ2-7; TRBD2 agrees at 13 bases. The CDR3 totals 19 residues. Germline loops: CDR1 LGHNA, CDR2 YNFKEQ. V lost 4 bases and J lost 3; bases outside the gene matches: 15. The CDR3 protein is CASSRQLTSGGADNYEQYF. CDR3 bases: TGTGCCAGCAGCCGCCAGCTTACTAGCGGGGGGGCGGATAACTACGAGCAGTACTTC.

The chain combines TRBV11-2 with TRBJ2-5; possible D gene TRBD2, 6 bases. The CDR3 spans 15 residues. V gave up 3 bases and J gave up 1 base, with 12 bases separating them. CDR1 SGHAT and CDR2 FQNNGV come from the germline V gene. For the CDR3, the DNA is TGTGCCAGCAGCTTGCGGGGTCTGGTCCAAGAGACCCAGTACTTC. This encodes CASSLRGLVQETQYF.

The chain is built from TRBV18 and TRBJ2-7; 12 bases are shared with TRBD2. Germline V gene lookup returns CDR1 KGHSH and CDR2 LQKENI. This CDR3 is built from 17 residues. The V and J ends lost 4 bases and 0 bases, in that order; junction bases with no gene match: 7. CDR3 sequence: CASSLGTSGRISYEQYF. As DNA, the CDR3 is TGTGCCAGCTCACTAGGGACTAGCGGGCGTATCTCCTACGAGCAGTACTTC. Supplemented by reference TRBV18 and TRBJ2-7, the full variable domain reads NAGVMQNPRHLVRRRGQEARLRCSPMKGHSHVYWYRQLPEEGLKFMVYLQKENIIDESGMPKERFSAEFPKEGPSILRIQQVVRGDSAAYFCASSLGTSGRISYEQYFGPGTRLTVT.

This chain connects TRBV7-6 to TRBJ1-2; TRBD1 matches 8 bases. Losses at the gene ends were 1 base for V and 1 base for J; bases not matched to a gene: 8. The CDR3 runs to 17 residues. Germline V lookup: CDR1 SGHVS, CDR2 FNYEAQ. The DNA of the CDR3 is TGTGCCAGCAGCTTAGTCGAAAGGACAGGGATTAACTATGGCTACACCTTC. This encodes CASSLVERTGINYGYTF.

CDR3 nucleotides: TGCGCCAGCAGCTTGATCTCCCTGAACACTGAAGCTTTCTTT. It translates to CASSLISLNTEAFF. V gene TRBV5-1 combines with J gene TRBJ1-1, with D unresolved. Germline V gene data show CDR1 as SGHRS and CDR2 as YFSETQ. The V end was cut by 1 base, the J end by 0 bases, with 7 bases between. The CDR3 length is 14 residues.

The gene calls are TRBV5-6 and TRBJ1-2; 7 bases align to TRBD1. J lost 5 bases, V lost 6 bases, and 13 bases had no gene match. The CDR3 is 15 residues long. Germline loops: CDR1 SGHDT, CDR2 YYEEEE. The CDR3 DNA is TGTGCCAGCATCCCGACGGGGACAGAGCCTTATGGCTACACCTTC. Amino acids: CASIPTGTEPYGYTF.

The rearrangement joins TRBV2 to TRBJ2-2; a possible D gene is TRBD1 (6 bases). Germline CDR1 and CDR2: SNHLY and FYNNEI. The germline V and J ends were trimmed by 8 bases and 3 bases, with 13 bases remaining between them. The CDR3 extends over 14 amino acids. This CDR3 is CASQGNRYTGELFF. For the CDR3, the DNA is TGTGCCAGCCAGGGGAACAGATACACCGGGGAGCTGTTTTTT.

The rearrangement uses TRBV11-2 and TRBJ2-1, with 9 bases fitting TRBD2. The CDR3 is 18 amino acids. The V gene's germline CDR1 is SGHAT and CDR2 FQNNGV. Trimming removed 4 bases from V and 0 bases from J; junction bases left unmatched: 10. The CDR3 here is CASSYPRARGGSYNEQFF. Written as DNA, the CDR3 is TGTGCCAGCAGCTACCCCCGAGCGCGGGGGGGCTCCTACAATGAGCAGTTCTTC.

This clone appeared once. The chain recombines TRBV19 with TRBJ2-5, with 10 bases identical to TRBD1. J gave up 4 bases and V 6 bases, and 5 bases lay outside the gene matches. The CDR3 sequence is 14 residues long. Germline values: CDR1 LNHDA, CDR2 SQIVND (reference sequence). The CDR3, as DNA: TGTGCCAGTAGCCCGGGACAGGGGCTAGAGACCCAGTACTTC. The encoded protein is CASSPGQGLETQYF.

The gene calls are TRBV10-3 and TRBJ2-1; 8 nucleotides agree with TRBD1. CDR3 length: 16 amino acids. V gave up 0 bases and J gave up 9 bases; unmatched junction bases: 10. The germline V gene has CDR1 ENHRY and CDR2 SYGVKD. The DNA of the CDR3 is TGTGCCATCAGTGAGTCGATCGGGACAGGTGGCGTTGAGCAGTTCTTC. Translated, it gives CAISESIGTGGVEQFF.

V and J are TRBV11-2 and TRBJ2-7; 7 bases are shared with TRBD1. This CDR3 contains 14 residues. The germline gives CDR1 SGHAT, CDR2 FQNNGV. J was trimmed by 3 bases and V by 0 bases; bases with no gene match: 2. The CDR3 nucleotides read TGTGCCAGCAGCTTAGATTACAGGGGCTACGAGCAGTACTTC. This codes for CASSLDYRGYEQYF.